This TCR beta chain was identified during a study of molecular identifiers for immune sequencing clone quantification. For the study at large: Four of five splits of RNA from approximately 22,000 or 94,000 naive CD8 cells were sequenced in replicates.

Study-wide results and limits: Jurkat TCR RNA spiked in from one cell reportedly remained identifiable amid some 950,000 naive cells. Over 97% of effector molecules, but under 1% in naive cells, were held by clones with more than 20 RNA copies.

Germline V gene lookup returns CDR1 DFQATT and CDR2 SNEGSKA (reference sequence). The CDR3 has 14 amino acids. Trimming took 5 bases from V and 0 from J; bases not matched to a gene: 2. This clonotype is termed medium-sized. The antigen is undetermined. Naive CD8 T cells were sorted, and the gate applied was CD8+CD4-CCR7+CD45RA+. TCRdb ran MiXCR on the PCR reads and lists one entry per CDR3 protein. The sample records nearly 20,000 distinct CDR3 sequences, 20% to 25% being singletons. The sequence derives from a human donor in good health. Some libraries in this study had Jurkat cell RNA spiked in. The source material was naive CD8+ T cells from blood, with Jurkat cell RNA spiked in. Documented subset: FACS-sorted CD8+CD4-CCR7+CD45RA+ naive T cells. This sequence joins TRBV20-1 and TRBJ2-1, with 9 bases fitting TRBD2. CDR3 protein: CSASSGASYNEQFF. The CDR3 region has the DNA TGCAGTGCTTCTAGCGGGGCCTCCTACAATGAGCAGTTCTTC.